The rows below give T cell receptor beta chains drawn from one sample of a study of memory CD4+ T cells and cytomegalovirus serostatus. Profiling relied on immunoSEQ multiplex PCR, and the TCRdb table lists in-frame clones only, not all of them. The sample has approximately 70,000 clones, about 78% seen once. Sequenced: memory CD4+ T cells from blood. The receptor source for this set is an adult in good health and CMV-seropositive. CDR3s include the opening cysteine and the closing phenylalanine or tryptophan. Fields, in order: clone size, CDR3 length, D gene, J gene, V gene, CDR3 protein, CDR3 DNA. D genes are given only for firm matches. Not all rows give a size; the values are once, few, many and, for expanded clones, a class.

NA	17	TRBD2	TRBJ2-7	TRBV4-2	CASSQDLPSGSEYEQYF	TGTGCCAGCAGCCAAGATCTACCTAGCGGGAGTGAGTACGAGCAGTACTTC
NA	14	TRBD1	TRBJ1-2	TRBV6-5	CASSFDRDSYGYTF	TGTGCCAGCAGTTTTGACAGGGATAGCTATGGCTACACCTTC
NA	12	NA	TRBJ2-7	TRBV30	CAWSRAGYEQYF	TGTGCCTGGAGTAGAGCCGGCTACGAGCAGTACTTC
NA	14	NA	TRBJ2-7	TRBV6-6	CASSQRQGTYEQYF	TGTGCCAGCAGCCAGAGGCAGGGGACCTACGAGCAGTACTTC
few	12	NA	TRBJ1-1	TRBV28	CASTSSRGGPFF	TGTGCCAGCACTTCCTCGAGGGGGGGACCTTTCTTT
NA	15	NA	TRBJ2-7	TRBV11-2	CASSFNFGASYEQYF	TGTGCCAGCAGCTTTAATTTTGGAGCTTCCTACGAGCAGTACTTC
few	16	NA	TRBJ2-2	TRBV28	CASSPGTFEDTGELFF	TGTGCCAGCAGTCCGGGGACCTTTGAGGACACCGGGGAGCTGTTTTTT
NA	14	TRBD1	TRBJ1-6	TRBV6-1	CASSDNRGRSPLHF	TGTGCCAGCAGTGATAACAGGGGAAGATCACCCCTCCACTTT
NA	14	NA	TRBJ2-3	TRBV6-1	CASSGVRIRDTQYF	TGTGCCAGCAGCGGGGTCAGGATACGAGATACGCAGTATTTT
NA	13	NA	TRBJ1-2	TRBV5-4	CASSWEVSDGYTF	TGTGCCAGCAGCTGGGAGGTTTCCGATGGCTACACCTTC
NA	17	NA	TRBJ2-7	TRBV6-4	CASSDPEQVGGLYEQYF	TGTGCCAGCAGTGACCCCGAACAGGTGGGGGGCCTATACGAGCAGTACTTC
NA	13	NA	TRBJ2-1	TRBV27	CASRTSGGREQFF	TGTGCCAGCAGAACCTCCGGGGGGCGGGAGCAGTTCTTC
medium-sized	12	NA	TRBJ2-1	TRBV30	CAWSVLWDEQFF	TGTGCCTGGAGTGTACTCTGGGATGAGCAGTTCTTC
NA	15	TRBD2	TRBJ2-7	TRBV2	CASSGRGREKGEQYF	TGTGCCAGCAGTGGAAGAGGGCGGGAGAAAGGCGAGCAGTACTTC
NA	14	NA	TRBJ1-1	TRBV18	CASSPGQVNTEAFF	TGTGCCAGCTCACCGGGTCAAGTCAACACTGAAGCTTTCTTT
NA	15	TRBD2	TRBJ2-3	TRBV29-1	CSVGIAGGTRDTQYF	TGCAGCGTTGGGATAGCGGGGGGAACCAGAGATACGCAGTATTTT
NA	16	NA	TRBJ2-1	TRBV6-6	CASSEVGGSQFNEQFF	TGTGCCAGCAGCGAGGTTGGGGGGAGCCAATTCAATGAGCAGTTCTTC
few	13	TRBD2	TRBJ2-2	TRBV29-1	CSVAGTTRGELFF	TGCAGCGTGGCAGGGACTACCAGGGGGGAGCTGTTTTTT
once	14	NA	TRBJ2-5	TRBV28	CASSSPAGGETQYF	TGTGCCAGCAGTTCCCCCGCGGGCGGGGAGACCCAGTACTTC
few	13	NA	TRBJ1-3	TRBV6-1	CASIWSSGNTIYF	TGTGCCAGCATTTGGAGCTCTGGAAACACCATATATTTT
NA	15	TRBD2	TRBJ2-5	TRBV2	CASSPPAGVYETQYF	TGTGCCAGCAGTCCCCCAGCGGGAGTTTATGAGACCCAGTACTTC
NA	15	NA	TRBJ1-1	TRBV28	CASSRGGTTNTEAFF	TGTGCCAGCAGTCGCGGCGGAACTACTAACACTGAAGCTTTCTTT
NA	16	NA	TRBJ1-2	TRBV13	CASSSSGVEGNYGYTF	TGTGCCAGCAGCTCCTCAGGGGTGGAGGGGAACTATGGCTACACCTTC
NA	16	NA	TRBJ1-6	TRBV7-3	CASSLRPGSRDSPLHF	TGTGCCAGCAGCTTACGGCCAGGTTCTCGGGACTCACCCCTCCACTTT
few	13	NA	TRBJ1-1	TRBV30	CAWTGSVGTEAFF	TGTGCCTGGACGGGTTCGGTGGGCACTGAAGCTTTCTTT